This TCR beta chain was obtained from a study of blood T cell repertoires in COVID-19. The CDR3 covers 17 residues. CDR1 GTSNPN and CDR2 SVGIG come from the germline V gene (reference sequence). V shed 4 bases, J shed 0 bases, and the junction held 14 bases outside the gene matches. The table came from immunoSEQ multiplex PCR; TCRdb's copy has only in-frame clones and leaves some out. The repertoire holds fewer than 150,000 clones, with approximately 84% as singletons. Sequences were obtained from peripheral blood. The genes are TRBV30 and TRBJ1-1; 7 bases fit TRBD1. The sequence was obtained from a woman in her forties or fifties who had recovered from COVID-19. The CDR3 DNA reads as TGTGCCTGGAATCGCCGACGACAGGGCCAAATGAACACTGAAGCTTTCTTT. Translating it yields CAWNRRRQGQMNTEAFF.